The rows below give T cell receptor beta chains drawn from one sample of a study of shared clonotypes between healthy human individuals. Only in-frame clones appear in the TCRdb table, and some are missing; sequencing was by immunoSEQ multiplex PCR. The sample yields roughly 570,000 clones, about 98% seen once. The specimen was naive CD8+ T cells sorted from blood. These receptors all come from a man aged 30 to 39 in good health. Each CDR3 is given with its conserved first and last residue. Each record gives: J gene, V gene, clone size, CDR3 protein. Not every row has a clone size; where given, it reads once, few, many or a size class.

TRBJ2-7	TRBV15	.	CATSRDLVSEQYF
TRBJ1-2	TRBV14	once	CASSQDAGSNYGYTF
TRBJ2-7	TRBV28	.	CASSLLGRDEQYF
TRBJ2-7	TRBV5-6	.	CASSSTSGIYEQYF
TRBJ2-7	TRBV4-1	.	CASSQDLVGDEQYF
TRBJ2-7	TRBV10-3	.	CAISDPLGQGTYEQYF
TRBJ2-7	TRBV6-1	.	CASSRTSGRALYF
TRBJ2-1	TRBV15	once	CATSDQYTSYNEQFF
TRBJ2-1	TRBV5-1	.	CASSLGGQGLYEQFF
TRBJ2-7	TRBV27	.	CASSLGATYEQYF
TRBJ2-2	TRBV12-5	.	CASGLVEGYRENSGELFF